Listed below are T cell receptor beta chains from one sample, sequenced in a study of cytomegalovirus exposure and HLA in healthy donors. The protocol was immunoSEQ multiplex PCR, while the TCRdb copy is restricted to in-frame clones and leaves out a portion. The sample consists of 120,000 or so clones, roughly 70% of them appearing once. The sequencing input was PBMCs. The receptors originated from a woman between 50 and 59 years old in good health and CMV-seropositive. CDR3s leave out the opening cysteine and the closing phenylalanine or tryptophan. The order of the fields is V gene, CDR3 length, CDR3 protein.

V gene: TRBV21-1
CDR3 length: 12
CDR3 protein: ARWGVLTYYGYT

V gene: TRBV6-5
CDR3 length: 12
CDR3 protein: ASSYHTGNTEAF

V gene: TRBV7-2
CDR3 length: 15
CDR3 protein: ASSLVGTRMVWETQY

V gene: TRBV4-2
CDR3 length: 15
CDR3 protein: ASSQVSGTGFQETQY

V gene: TRBV7-6
CDR3 length: 15
CDR3 protein: ASSFTAGGAGQNEQY

V gene: TRBV29-1
CDR3 length: 12
CDR3 protein: SVRGQENTGELF

V gene: TRBV5-6
CDR3 length: 13
CDR3 protein: ASSFASVSGNTIY

V gene: TRBV18
CDR3 length: 13
CDR3 protein: ASSPGTVGNTEAF

V gene: TRBV6-1
CDR3 length: 13
CDR3 protein: ASSAQRGATDTQY

V gene: TRBV5-1
CDR3 length: 13
CDR3 protein: ASSSGGTATDTQY

V gene: TRBV10-3
CDR3 length: 13
CDR3 protein: AISQGQGSNQPQH

V gene: TRBV5-6
CDR3 length: 11
CDR3 protein: ASSRTGSHGYT

V gene: TRBV5-1
CDR3 length: 12
CDR3 protein: ASSLGDRNTEAF

V gene: TRBV6-6
CDR3 length: 12
CDR3 protein: ASSSPYGGTEAF

V gene: TRBV9
CDR3 length: 12
CDR3 protein: ASSVAQIPNTIY

V gene: TRBV9
CDR3 length: 15
CDR3 protein: ASSTQAGGPSTDTQY

V gene: TRBV28
CDR3 length: 11
CDR3 protein: ASREAGLSGYT

V gene: TRBV18
CDR3 length: 14
CDR3 protein: ASSPAGTGIQETQY

V gene: TRBV2
CDR3 length: 9
CDR3 protein: ASSLILPQY

V gene: TRBV5-8
CDR3 length: 14
CDR3 protein: ASSNILASGQETQY

V gene: TRBV7-2
CDR3 length: 12
CDR3 protein: ASSPEQSEETQY

V gene: TRBV6-5
CDR3 length: 12
CDR3 protein: ASSPGPPNEKLF

V gene: TRBV19
CDR3 length: 12
CDR3 protein: ASVDRAGGNTIY

V gene: TRBV6-5
CDR3 length: 13
CDR3 protein: ASRPGLASTDTQY

V gene: TRBV9
CDR3 length: 14
CDR3 protein: ASSVEGTGGFDGYT

V gene: TRBV18
CDR3 length: 14
CDR3 protein: ASSTDSQTPGNTIY

V gene: TRBV18
CDR3 length: 11
CDR3 protein: ASSHESRLLQY